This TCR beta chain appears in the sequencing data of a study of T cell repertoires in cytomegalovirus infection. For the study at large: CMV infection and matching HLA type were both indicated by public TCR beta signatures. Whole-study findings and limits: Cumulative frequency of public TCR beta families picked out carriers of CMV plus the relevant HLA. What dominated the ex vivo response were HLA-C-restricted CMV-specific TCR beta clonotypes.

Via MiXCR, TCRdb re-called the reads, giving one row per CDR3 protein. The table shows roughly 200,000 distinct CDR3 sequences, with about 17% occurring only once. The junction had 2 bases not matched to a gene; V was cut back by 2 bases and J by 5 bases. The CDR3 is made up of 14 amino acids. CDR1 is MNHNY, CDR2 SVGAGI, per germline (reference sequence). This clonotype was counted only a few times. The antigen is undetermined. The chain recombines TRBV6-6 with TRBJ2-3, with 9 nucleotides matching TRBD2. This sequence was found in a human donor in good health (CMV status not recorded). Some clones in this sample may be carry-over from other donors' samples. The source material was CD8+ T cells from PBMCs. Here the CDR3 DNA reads TGTGCCAGCAGTTACGTAGCGGGGGAAGATACGCAGTATTTT. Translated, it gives CASSYVAGEDTQYF.